The rows below give T cell receptor beta chains drawn from one sample of a study of T cell changes during pregnancy in multiple sclerosis. The assay was immunoSEQ multiplex PCR, and TCRdb's table has in-frame clones only and misses some. This sample has under 130,000 clones, with approximately 90% found just once. The specimen comprised peripheral blood, sampled after pregnancy. The source of these receptors is a female donor with multiple sclerosis, enrolled in a pregnancy study. CDR3s include the opening cysteine and the closing phenylalanine or tryptophan. The D gene is left open where the match is weak. Not all rows give a size; the values are once, few, many and, for expanded clones, a class.

D	V	size	J	DNA	CDR3
NA	TRBV2	once	TRBJ1-5	TGTGCCAGCAAGTTACAGTTCAATCAGCCCCAGCATTTT	CASKLQFNQPQHF
NA	TRBV6-1	NA	TRBJ2-3	TGTGCCAGCAGTGAATTGTGGACTCCCACAGATACGCAGTATTTT	CASSELWTPTDTQYF
TRBD2	TRBV5-1	NA	TRBJ2-5	TGCGCCAGCAGCTTGGCTCCTAGCGGAGGGCAAGAGACCCAGTACTTC	CASSLAPSGGQETQYF
NA	TRBV5-4	NA	TRBJ2-1	TGTGCCAGCAGCCAAGGGACTGGCCTCTCCTACAATGAGCAGTTCTTC	CASSQGTGLSYNEQFF
NA	TRBV5-1	NA	TRBJ2-7	TGCGCCAGCAGCTTGTTGCCAGTTTCTTACGAGCAGTACTTC	CASSLLPVSYEQYF
NA	TRBV7-2	NA	TRBJ2-3	TGTGCCAGCAGCCCGAGCCTATGGGGCCGGGGGGATACGCAGTATTTT	CASSPSLWGRGDTQYF
NA	TRBV5-1	NA	TRBJ2-1	TGCGCCAGCAGCTTGCAGGGAATACATGAGCAGTTCTTC	CASSLQGIHEQFF
TRBD1	TRBV27	NA	TRBJ1-2	TGTGCCAGCAGTTTCCCACGGACAGGCTATGGCTACACCTTC	CASSFPRTGYGYTF
TRBD2	TRBV9	NA	TRBJ2-2	TGTGCCAGCAGCGGACCAAATCCGGGACTAGCGACCGGGGAGCTGTTTTTT	CASSGPNPGLATGELFF
NA	TRBV28	NA	TRBJ2-3	TGTGCCAGCAGTTTAGGCGGGGCTAGCACAGATACGCAGTATTTT	CASSLGGASTDTQYF
TRBD1	TRBV5-4	NA	TRBJ1-4	TGTGCCAGCAGCACCATCGGACAGGGGCCAACTAATGAAAAACTGTTTTTT	CASSTIGQGPTNEKLFF
TRBD1	TRBV7-9	NA	TRBJ2-7	TGTGCCAGCAGAGGACCTACCGGGACAGAATACGAGCAGTACTTC	CASRGPTGTEYEQYF
NA	TRBV12-1	NA	TRBJ2-7	TGTGCCAGCAGCCCTAGGAGGGGGCCCATCTACGAGCAGTACTTC	CASSPRRGPIYEQYF
NA	TRBV18	NA	TRBJ2-2	TGTGCCAGCTCACTTTCACTAGGCCCCGGGGAGCTGTTTTTT	CASSLSLGPGELFF
NA	TRBV14	once	TRBJ2-7	TGTGCCAGCAGCCGAACCCAAGGTCCGGGGAGCCGAAACTACGAGCAGTACTTC	CASSRTQGPGSRNYEQYF
NA	TRBV27	NA	TRBJ1-6	TGTGCCAGCAGTTTATCCCCCTCCACTTATTCACCCCTCCACTTT	CASSLSPSTYSPLHF
TRBD2	TRBV5-1	NA	TRBJ2-7	TGCGCCAGCAGCTTGGCGGCGGGAGATCAGTACGAGCAGTACTTC	CASSLAAGDQYEQYF
NA	TRBV7-9	once	TRBJ1-1	TGTGCCAGCAGCACGCCCTCCAGGGCCGTGGACACTGAAGCTTTCTTT	CASSTPSRAVDTEAFF
TRBD2	TRBV5-1	NA	TRBJ2-7	TGCGCCAGCAGCTTGGTGGGAGGGCGCGCCTACGAGCAGTACTTC	CASSLVGGRAYEQYF
NA	TRBV2	few	TRBJ1-5	TGTGCCAGCAGTCGAGATAGCAATCAGCCCCAGCATTTT	CASSRDSNQPQHF
NA	TRBV19	NA	TRBJ2-1	TGTGCCAGTAGCGACGTACGGGAGTTTGGACACAATGAGCAGTTCTTC	CASSDVREFGHNEQFF
TRBD2	TRBV2	NA	TRBJ2-3	TGTGCCAGCAGTGAGGGGATACTAGCGGGGGGTTCAGATACGCAGTATTTT	CASSEGILAGGSDTQYF
TRBD2	TRBV4-1	NA	TRBJ2-7	TGCGCCAGCAGCCAAGAGTCTAGCGGGAGCTCCTACGAGCAGTACTTC	CASSQESSGSSYEQYF
TRBD2	TRBV28	NA	TRBJ2-3	TGTGCCAGCAGTCCAGGGACTAGCGGGAGATCAGATACGCAGTATTTT	CASSPGTSGRSDTQYF
TRBD2	TRBV28	NA	TRBJ2-1	TGTGCCAGCAGTTCAACCACCCGCCGGACTAGCGGGATTAGGAATGAGCAGTTCTTC	CASSSTTRRTSGIRNEQFF
TRBD1	TRBV6-1	NA	TRBJ1-5	TGTGCCAGCTGGATCGACAGGGGTCAGCCCCAGCATTTT	CASWIDRGQPQHF
NA	TRBV18	NA	TRBJ1-2	TGTGCCAGCTCGCGGGACTATGGCTACACCTTC	CASSRDYGYTF
NA	TRBV29-1	medium-sized	TRBJ1-1	TGCAGCGTCAAGAACACTGAAGCTTTCTTT	CSVKNTEAFF
NA	TRBV9	NA	TRBJ2-1	TGTGCCAGCAGCGTAGGGGGGGTCAATGAGCAGTTCTTC	CASSVGGVNEQFF